The T cell receptor beta chain described here comes from a study of blood T cell repertoires in COVID-19. Study background: PBMCs, B-cell-depleted T cells, or T cells were the source of the cDNA or gDNA that made up the material.

The CDR3 length is 15 residues. Losses at the gene ends were 4 bases for V and 5 bases for J; bases not matched to a gene: 6. CDR1 is ENHRY and CDR2 is SYGVKD in the germline V gene. Measured with immunoSEQ multiplex PCR; TCRdb has only the in-frame clones, and not every one. The sample lists 280,000 or so clones; about 91% were seen once. The sample was peripheral blood. The clonotype comes from a woman aged 60 to 75 with acute or convalescent COVID-19. This chain joins TRBV10-3 and TRBJ1-2, with 11 bases lining up with TRBD1. The CDR3 sequence is CAISAGQGAGYGYTF. As DNA, the CDR3 is TGTGCCATCAGTGCCGGACAGGGGGCCGGGTATGGCTACACCTTC.